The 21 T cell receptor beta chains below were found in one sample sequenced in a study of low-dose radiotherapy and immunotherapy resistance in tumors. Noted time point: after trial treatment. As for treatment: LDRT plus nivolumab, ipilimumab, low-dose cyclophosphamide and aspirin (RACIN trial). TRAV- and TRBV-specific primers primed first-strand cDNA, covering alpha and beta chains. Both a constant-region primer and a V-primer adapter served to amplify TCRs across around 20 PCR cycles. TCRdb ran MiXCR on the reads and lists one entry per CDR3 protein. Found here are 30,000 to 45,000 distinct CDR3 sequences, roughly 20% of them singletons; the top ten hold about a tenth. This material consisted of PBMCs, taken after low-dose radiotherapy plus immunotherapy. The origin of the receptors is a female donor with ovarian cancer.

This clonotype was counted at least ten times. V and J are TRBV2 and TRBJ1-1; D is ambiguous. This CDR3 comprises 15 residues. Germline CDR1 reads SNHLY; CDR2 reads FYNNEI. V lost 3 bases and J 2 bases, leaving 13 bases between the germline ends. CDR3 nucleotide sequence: TGTGCCAGCAGTGAGTCCCCGACACCCAACACTGAAGCTTTCTTT. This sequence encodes CASSESPTPNTEAFF.

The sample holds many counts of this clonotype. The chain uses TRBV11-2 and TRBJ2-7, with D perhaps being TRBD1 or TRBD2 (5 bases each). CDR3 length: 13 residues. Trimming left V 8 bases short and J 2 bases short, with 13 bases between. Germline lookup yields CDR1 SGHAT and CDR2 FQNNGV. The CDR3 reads CASHRDGAYEQYF. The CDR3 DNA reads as TGTGCCAGCCACCGGGACGGTGCCTACGAGCAGTACTTC.

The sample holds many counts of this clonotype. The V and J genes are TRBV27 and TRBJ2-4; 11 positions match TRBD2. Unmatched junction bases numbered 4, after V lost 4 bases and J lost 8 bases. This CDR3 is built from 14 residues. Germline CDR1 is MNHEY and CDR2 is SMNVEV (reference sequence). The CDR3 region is CASSSLAGGYIQYF. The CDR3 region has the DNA TGTGCCAGCAGTTCCCTAGCGGGGGGTTACATTCAGTACTTC.

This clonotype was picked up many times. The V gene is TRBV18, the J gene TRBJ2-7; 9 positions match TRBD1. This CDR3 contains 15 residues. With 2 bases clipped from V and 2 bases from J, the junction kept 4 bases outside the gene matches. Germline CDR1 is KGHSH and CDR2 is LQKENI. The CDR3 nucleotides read TGTGCCAGCTCACCAAGACAGGGGGATCCCTACGAGCAGTACTTC. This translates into CASSPRQGDPYEQYF. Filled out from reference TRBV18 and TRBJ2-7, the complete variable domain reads NAGVMQNPRHLVRRRGQEARLRCSPMKGHSHVYWYRQLPEEGLKFMVYLQKENIIDESGMPKERFSAEFPKEGPSILRIQQVVRGDSAAYFCASSPRQGDPYEQYFGPGTRLTVT.

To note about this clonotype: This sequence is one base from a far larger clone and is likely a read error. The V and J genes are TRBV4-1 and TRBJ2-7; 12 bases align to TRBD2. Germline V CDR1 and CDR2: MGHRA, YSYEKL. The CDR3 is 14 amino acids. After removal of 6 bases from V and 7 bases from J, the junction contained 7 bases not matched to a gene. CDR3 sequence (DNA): TGCGCCAGCAGACCTAGCGGGGGGGCGGATGAGCAGTACTTC. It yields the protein CASRPSGGADEQYF.

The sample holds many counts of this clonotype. In DNA form, the CDR3 reads TGCGCCAGCAGCTTCGACAGGGGAGGAAGCTATGGCTACACCTTC. This translates into CASSFDRGGSYGYTF. The gene calls are TRBV4-1 and TRBJ1-2; 8 nucleotides agree with TRBD1. CDR3 length: 15 amino acids. Germline CDR1 MGHRA, CDR2 YSYEKL. V was pared by 5 bases and J by 4 bases, with 9 bases of the junction left unmatched.

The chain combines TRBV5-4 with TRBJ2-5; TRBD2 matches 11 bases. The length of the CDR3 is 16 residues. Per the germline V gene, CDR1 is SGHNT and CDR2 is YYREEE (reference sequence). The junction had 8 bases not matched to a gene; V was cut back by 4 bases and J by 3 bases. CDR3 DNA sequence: TGTGCCAGCAGCCCCGGCCCGGGACTAGCGGAAGAGACCCAGTACTTC. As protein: CASSPGPGLAEETQYF.

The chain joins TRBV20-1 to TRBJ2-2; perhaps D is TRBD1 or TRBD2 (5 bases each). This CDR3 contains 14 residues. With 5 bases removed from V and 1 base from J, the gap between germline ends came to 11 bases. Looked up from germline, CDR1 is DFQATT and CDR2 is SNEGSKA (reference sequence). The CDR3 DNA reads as TGCAGTGCTCTGGGACGGTGGAACACCGGGGAGCTGTTTTTT. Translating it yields CSALGRWNTGELFF.

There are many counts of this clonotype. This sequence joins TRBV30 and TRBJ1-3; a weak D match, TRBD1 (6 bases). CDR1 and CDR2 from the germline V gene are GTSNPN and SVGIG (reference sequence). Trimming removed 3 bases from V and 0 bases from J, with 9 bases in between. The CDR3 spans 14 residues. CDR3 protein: CAWRRQASGNTIYF. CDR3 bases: TGTGCCTGGAGAAGACAGGCCTCTGGAAACACCATATATTTT.

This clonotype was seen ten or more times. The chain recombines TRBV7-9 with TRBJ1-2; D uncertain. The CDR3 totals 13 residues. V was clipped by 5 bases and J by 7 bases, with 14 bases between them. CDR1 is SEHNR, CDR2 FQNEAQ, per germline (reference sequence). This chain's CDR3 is CASSAPVEFGYTF. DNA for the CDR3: TGTGCCAGCAGCGCACCAGTCGAATTTGGCTACACCTTC.

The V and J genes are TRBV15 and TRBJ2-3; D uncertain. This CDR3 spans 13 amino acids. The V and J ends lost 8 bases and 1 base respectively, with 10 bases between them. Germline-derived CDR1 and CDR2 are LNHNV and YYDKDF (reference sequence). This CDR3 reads CATSPAGTDTQYF. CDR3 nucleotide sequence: TGTGCCACCTCACCGGCCGGCACAGATACGCAGTATTTT.

CDR3: CATSVATSGAYEQYF. CDR3 in DNA: TGTGCCACCAGCGTTGCGACTAGCGGCGCCTACGAGCAGTACTTC. The chain recombines TRBV24-1 with TRBJ2-7; 9 bases line up with TRBD2. This CDR3 is 15 amino acids long. The germline CDR1 and CDR2 sequences are KGHDR and SFDVKD. Losses at the gene ends were 7 bases for V and 2 bases for J; bases not matched to a gene: 8.

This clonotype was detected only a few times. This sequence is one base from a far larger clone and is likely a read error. CDR3 nucleotides: TGCGCCAGCAGCTTTCAGGGACCCGCGTCCGAGCAGTTCTTC. The encoded protein is CASSFQGPASEQFF. This sequence joins TRBV5-1 and TRBJ2-1; D may be TRBD1 or TRBD2 (5 bases each). Germline V CDR1 and CDR2: SGHRS, YFSETQ. This CDR3 is built from 14 residues. Trimming took 2 bases from V and 10 from J, leaving 16 bases between them.

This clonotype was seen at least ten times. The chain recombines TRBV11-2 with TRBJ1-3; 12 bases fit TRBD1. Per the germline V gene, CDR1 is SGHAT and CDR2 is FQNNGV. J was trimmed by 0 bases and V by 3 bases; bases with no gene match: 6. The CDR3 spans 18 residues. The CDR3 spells CASSFGTGGWGSGNTIYF. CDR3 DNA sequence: TGTGCCAGCAGCTTTGGGACAGGGGGCTGGGGCTCTGGAAACACCATATATTTT.

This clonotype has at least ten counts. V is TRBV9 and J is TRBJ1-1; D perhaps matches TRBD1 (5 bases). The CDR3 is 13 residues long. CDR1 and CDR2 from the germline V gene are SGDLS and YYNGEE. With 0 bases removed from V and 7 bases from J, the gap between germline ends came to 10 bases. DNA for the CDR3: TGTGCCAGCAGCGTAGGAGGGGCAGGTGAAGCTTTCTTT. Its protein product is CASSVGGAGEAFF.

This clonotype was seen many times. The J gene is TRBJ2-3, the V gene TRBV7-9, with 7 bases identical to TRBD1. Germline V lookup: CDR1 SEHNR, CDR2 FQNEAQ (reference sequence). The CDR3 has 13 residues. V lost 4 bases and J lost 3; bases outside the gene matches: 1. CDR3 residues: CASSSTGTDTQYF. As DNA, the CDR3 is TGTGCCAGCAGCTCGACAGGGACAGATACGCAGTATTTT.

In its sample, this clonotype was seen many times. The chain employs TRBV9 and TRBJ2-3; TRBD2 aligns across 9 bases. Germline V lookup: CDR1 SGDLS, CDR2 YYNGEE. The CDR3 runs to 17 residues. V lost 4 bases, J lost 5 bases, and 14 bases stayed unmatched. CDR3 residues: CASSPRGGGAGGDTQYF. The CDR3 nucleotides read TGTGCCAGCAGCCCAAGAGGCGGGGGGGCCGGAGGAGATACGCAGTATTTT.

The CDR3 sequence is CASSQTSGRDTGELFF. The CDR3, as DNA: TGTGCCAGCAGCCAAACTAGCGGGAGAGATACCGGGGAGCTGTTTTTT. This chain joins TRBV5-4 and TRBJ2-2, with 11 bases matching TRBD2. CDR1 and CDR2 (germline): SGHNT, YYREEE (reference sequence). V shed 4 bases and J 5 bases; nucleotides not matched to a gene: 7. This CDR3 has 16 amino acids.

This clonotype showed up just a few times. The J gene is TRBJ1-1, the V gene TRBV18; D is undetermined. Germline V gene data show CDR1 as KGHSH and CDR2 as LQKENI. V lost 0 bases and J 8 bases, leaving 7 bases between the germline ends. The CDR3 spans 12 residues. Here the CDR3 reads CASSPPFREAFF. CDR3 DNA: TGTGCCAGCTCACCACCATTTCGCGAAGCTTTCTTT.

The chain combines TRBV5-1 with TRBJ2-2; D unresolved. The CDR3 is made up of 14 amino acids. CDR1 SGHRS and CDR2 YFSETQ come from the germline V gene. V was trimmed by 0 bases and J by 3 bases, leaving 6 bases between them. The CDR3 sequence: CASSLAPDTGELFF. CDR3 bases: TGCGCCAGCAGCTTGGCGCCGGACACCGGGGAGCTGTTTTTT.

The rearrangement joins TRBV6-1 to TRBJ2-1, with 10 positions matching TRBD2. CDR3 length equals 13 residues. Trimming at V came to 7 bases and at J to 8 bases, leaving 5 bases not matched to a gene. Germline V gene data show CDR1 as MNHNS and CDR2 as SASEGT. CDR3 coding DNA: TGTGCCAGCACTAGCGGGAGTATCCATGAGCAGTTCTTC. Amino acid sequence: CASTSGSIHEQFF.